Reported below is one TCR beta chain. An end of the junction does not agree with germline; a read error may underlie this. Combining iRepertoire HTBI primers with Arm-PCR of CDR3 regions, the authors built TCR beta libraries. TCRdb passed the multiplex PCR reads through MiXCR, listing each CDR3 protein once. The repertoire holds under 450,000 distinct CDR3 sequences, with about an eighth as singletons. The sample's time point: newly diagnosed GD, antithyroid drugs for less than 3 months. PBMC-extracted RNA yielded the TCR library. The germline CDR1 and CDR2 sequences are ENHRY and SYGVKD. The CDR3 is 13 residues long. This sample stems from a study of regulatory T cells in long-lasting Graves disease. The data also belong to a second study, concerning T cells in Graves' hyperthyroidism and ophthalmopathy.

The chain has TRBV10-3 and TRBJ2-5; TRBD1 aligns across 8 bases. The sequence was obtained from a woman between 18 and 29 years old with Graves disease. The source was peripheral blood mononuclear cells (PBMCs), collected at new diagnosis, from a patient treated with antithyroid drugs. The CDR3: CVISGDRQETQYF. In DNA form, the CDR3 reads TGTGTCATCAGTGGGGACAGGCAAGAGACCCAGTACTTC.